Listed below are T cell receptor beta chains from one sample, sequenced in a study of blood T cell repertoires in COVID-19. TCRdb's table, derived via immunoSEQ multiplex PCR, lists solely in-frame clones and lacks some. The profile shows almost 200,000 clones, roughly 80% of them singletons. The specimen sequenced was peripheral blood. These receptors all stem from a man aged 55 to 70 with COVID-19, enrolled during active disease. CDR3s include the opening cysteine and the closing phenylalanine or tryptophan.

cdr3_aa	j_call	v_call
CASADRGAIADTQYF	TRBJ2-3	TRBV6-5
CAWRPGQGSQPQHF	TRBJ1-5	TRBV30
CASSETGYYEQYF	TRBJ2-7	TRBV6-1
CASSLTGGSNQPQHF	TRBJ1-5	TRBV28
CASSRTGVRMNTEAFF	TRBJ1-1	TRBV6-4
CASSLGHRVNEQFF	TRBJ2-1	TRBV11-3
CASSIRPDRGRTEAFF	TRBJ1-1	TRBV19
CASSDGGSSGNTIYF	TRBJ1-3	TRBV28
CASSPSGQGTGELFF	TRBJ2-2	TRBV5-1
CAISENRNEKLFF	TRBJ1-4	TRBV10-3
CASSAIYRETEAFF	TRBJ1-1	TRBV11-2
CAVGQGSYEQYF	TRBJ2-7	TRBV6-5
CSVSAYISAALEERMNTEAFF	TRBJ1-1	TRBV29-1
CASSSIANFDTEAFF	TRBJ1-1	TRBV5-6
CASSQARRAGAYEQYF	TRBJ2-7	TRBV3-1/TRBV3-2
CASRRDRGFSNQPQHF	TRBJ1-5	TRBV5-8
CASSVGGRDYGYTF	TRBJ1-2	TRBV9
CASSSETSGRHEQYF	TRBJ2-7	TRBV3-1/TRBV3-2
CASRAWDRASYEQYF	TRBJ2-7	TRBV19
CASSQSSDRGELGTEAFF	TRBJ1-1	TRBV14
CASSIGTGRMNTEAFF	TRBJ1-1	TRBV19
CASSGTGGQPQHF	TRBJ1-5	TRBV27
CASSVGVLGTQYF	TRBJ2-5	TRBV9
CASSLRLAGLNYGYTF	TRBJ1-2	TRBV7-9
CASSFRDTEAFF	TRBJ1-1	TRBV6-5
CASSPQGGGEQYF	TRBJ2-7	TRBV5-1
CASIQQGPYGKQYF	TRBJ2-7	TRBV7-9
CASSHTVSPGNTIYF	TRBJ1-3	TRBV3-1/TRBV3-2
CASSQGRRGSSYEQYF	TRBJ2-7	TRBV4-1
CASSARQGATGELFF	TRBJ2-2	TRBV9
CASSTKPSNTEAFF	TRBJ1-1	TRBV7-2
CASSVGGRNTGELFF	TRBJ2-2	TRBV9
CASSLSGATNEKLFF	TRBJ1-4	TRBV7-9
CASSSPPGEGTGTDTQYF	TRBJ2-3	TRBV5-1
CASRDGHSGNTIYF	TRBJ1-3	TRBV25-1
CASSLGGVSNQPQHF	TRBJ1-5	TRBV28
CASISLAGTYNEQFF	TRBJ2-1	TRBV6-5
CASSQGSVAGETYEQYF	TRBJ2-7	TRBV3-1/TRBV3-2
CASSSGLSSGNTIYF	TRBJ1-3	TRBV5-4
CASSWGQGGSYEQYF	TRBJ2-7	TRBV7-9